This passage covers 24 T cell receptor beta chains from one sample sequenced in a study of T cells in Graves' hyperthyroidism and ophthalmopathy. The TCR beta CDR3 regions underwent amplification using RNA transcripts as the source. Primed by the HTBI set, a first-round RT-PCR was run on the TCR CDR3. MiXCR, applied by TCRdb to the multiplex PCR reads, yields one record per CDR3 protein. The repertoire has about 290,000 distinct CDR3 sequences, 12% to 15% of them found once; the top ten carry 6.5% to 10%. Sequenced: blood. All receptors come from a woman aged 40 to 50 with Graves' hyperthyroidism.

This clonotype was detected ten times or more. The genes are TRBV24-1 and TRBJ2-3; TRBD2 matches 7 bases. Losses at the gene ends were 7 bases for V and 4 bases for J; bases not matched to a gene: 10. The CDR3 runs to 15 residues. CDR1 and CDR2 (germline): KGHDR, SFDVKD. CDR3 residues: CATRAGVSVADTQYF. CDR3 coding DNA: TGTGCCACCAGGGCGGGGGTATCGGTTGCAGATACGCAGTATTTT.

In its sample, this clonotype was seen many times. V usage is TRBV12-3 or TRBV12-4 and J usage is TRBJ2-3; D is perhaps TRBD1 or TRBD2 (5 bases each). The CDR3 consists of 15 residues. The germline V and J ends were trimmed by 2 bases and 1 base, with 10 bases remaining between them. The CDR3 DNA follows: TGTGCCAGCAGTTTATATAGGGACGGCACAGATACGCAGTATTTT. Its protein product is CASSLYRDGTDTQYF.

This clonotype occurred many times. The chain links TRBV6-1 to TRBJ2-2, with D unclear. The CDR3 sequence is 14 residues long. The V gene lost 5 bases and the J gene lost 2 bases, with 9 bases spanning the gap. The germline V gene has CDR1 MNHNS and CDR2 SASEGT. Here the CDR3 reads CASSYNFNTGELFF. The CDR3, as DNA: TGTGCCAGCAGTTATAATTTTAACACCGGGGAGCTGTTTTTT.

The chain recombines TRBV11-3 with TRBJ2-7, with 7 bases aligning to TRBD1. The CDR3 is 15 residues long. Unmatched junction bases numbered 5, after V lost 3 bases and J lost 0 bases. CDR1 is SGHNT, CDR2 YENEEA, per germline. This chain's CDR3 is CASSFAGTVSYEQYF. CDR3 in DNA: TGTGCCAGCAGCTTTGCCGGGACAGTCTCCTACGAGCAGTACTTC.

This clonotype occurred many times. This chain connects TRBV28 to TRBJ2-7; D remains unclear. Between the trimmed V and J ends, which lost 2 bases and 6 bases, there was a span of 11 bases. CDR3 length equals 13 residues. Germline V lookup: CDR1 MDHEN, CDR2 SYDVKM. The CDR3 DNA sequence: TGTGCCAGCAGTTTACGCAAGAGTGGCGAGCAGTACTTC. Translation: CASSLRKSGEQYF. The whole variable domain, remainder taken from reference TRBV28 and TRBJ2-7, is DVKVTQSSRYLVKRTGEKVFLECVQDMDHENMFWYRQDPGLGLRLIYFSYDVKMKEKGDIPEGYSVSREKKERFSLILESASTNQTSMYLCASSLRKSGEQYFGPGTRLTVT.

The chain is built from TRBV28 and TRBJ1-6, with D perhaps TRBD1 (5 bases). From germline, CDR1 is MDHEN and CDR2 SYDVKM. Trimming shortened V by 6 bases and J by 7 bases, and 16 bases separated the two germline ends. The CDR3 contains 15 residues. Written as DNA, the CDR3 is TGTGCCAGCAGGAGGGGAGGCTACGCCAATTCACCCCTCCACTTT. The encoded protein is CASRRGGYANSPLHF.

The table lists this clonotype with a count of one. One end of the junction varies from germline; a read error may be responsible. V usage is TRBV5-1 and J usage is TRBJ2-3; 7 bases line up with TRBD1. CDR1 and CDR2 (germline): SGHRS, YFSETQ. The CDR3 sequence is 15 residues long. The CDR3 DNA sequence: TGTGCCAGCAGCTTACTCGGGACAGCCGCAGATACGCAGTATTTT. Translated, it gives CASSLLGTAADTQYF.

This sequence joins TRBV28 and TRBJ2-7; D is possibly TRBD1 (5 bases). The CDR3 has 14 amino acids. Germline-derived CDR1 and CDR2 are MDHEN and SYDVKM. Trimming took off 3 bases at V and 0 bases at J, with 9 bases between the two ends. The CDR3 region is CASSFQGFSYEQYF. CDR3 DNA sequence: TGTGCCAGCAGTTTTCAGGGATTCTCCTACGAGCAGTACTTC.

This clonotype was seen at least ten times. V usage is TRBV28 and J usage is TRBJ2-7; maybe TRBD1 (5 bases). The CDR3 runs to 14 residues. Germline V lookup: CDR1 MDHEN, CDR2 SYDVKM. V shed 5 bases and J shed 3 bases, with 14 bases lying between them. CDR3 in DNA: TGTGCCAGCAGTCTAAACGGACAAGGCTACGAGCAGTACTTC. Translated: CASSLNGQGYEQYF.

This clonotype was counted at least ten times. J is TRBJ1-2 and V is TRBV20-1, with D possibly matching TRBD1 (5 bases). This CDR3 has 12 amino acids. From germline, CDR1 is DFQATT and CDR2 SNEGSKA (reference sequence). Trimming took off 3 bases at V and 6 bases at J, with 11 bases between the two ends. The CDR3 region is CSARGQGDGYTF. The CDR3 region has the DNA TGCAGTGCTAGGGGTCAGGGAGATGGCTACACCTTC.

Many counts were recorded for this clonotype. The chain joins TRBV28 to TRBJ2-7, with a weak D call TRBD1 (5 bases). The V and J ends lost 1 base and 1 base respectively, with 8 bases between them. Germline V gene data show CDR1 as MDHEN and CDR2 as SYDVKM. The CDR3 covers 14 residues. CDR3 sequence reads: CASSLSDRSYEQYF. CDR3 nucleotide sequence: TGTGCCAGCAGTTTATCCGACAGATCCTACGAGCAGTACTTC.

With regard to this clonotype: One base away lies a much larger clone, so this may be a sequencing read error. DNA of the CDR3: TGTGTCAGCAGTTTGGTGCGGGGTGACACTGAAGCTTTCTTT. Protein: CVSSLVRGDTEAFF. This chain links TRBV12-3 or TRBV12-4 with TRBJ1-1; D is unresolved. The CDR3 is made up of 14 amino acids.

The V call is TRBV19, the J call TRBJ1-1, with no clear D. The CDR3 covers 16 residues. V was clipped by 7 bases and J by 3 bases, with 21 bases between them. Germline lookup yields CDR1 LNHDA and CDR2 SQIVND (reference sequence). CDR3 coding DNA: TGTGCCAGTACAAATCCCTCAGAATTATCGGACACTGAAGCTTTCTTT. This gives the protein CASTNPSELSDTEAFF. Based on the CDR3 plus reference TRBV19 and TRBJ1-1, the full variable domain is DGGITQSPKYLFRKEGQNVTLSCEQNLNHDAMYWYRQDPGQGLRLIYYSQIVNDFQKGDIAEGYSVSREKKESFPLTVTSAQKNPTAFYLCASTNPSELSDTEAFFGQGTRLTVV.

This clonotype has only a few counts. This clone may be a read error of a much larger clone one base away. The V gene is TRBV3-1, the J gene TRBJ2-5; D is tentatively TRBD1 or TRBD2 (6 bases each). CDR1 LGHDT and CDR2 YNNKEL come from the germline V gene (reference sequence). CDR3 size: 12 residues. Here the CDR3 reads CVSSGGGETQYF. CDR3 bases: TGTGTCAGCAGCGGAGGGGGGGAGACCCAGTACTTC.

This clonotype was recorded at least ten times. CDR3 DNA: TGCAGCGTTGGTCGTTTCCTAGCGGAGAGCACAGATACGCAGTATTTT. Translation gives CSVGRFLAESTDTQYF. The chain couples TRBV29-1 to TRBJ2-3; TRBD2 matches 7 bases. Trimming at V came to 4 bases and at J to 0 bases, leaving 10 bases not matched to a gene. CDR3 size: 16 residues. The germline gives CDR1 SQVTM, CDR2 ANQGSEA.

Many counts were recorded for this clonotype. This chain connects TRBV27 to TRBJ1-1; D is uncertain. CDR3 length: 14 amino acids. Germline CDR1 is MNHEY and CDR2 is SMNVEV (reference sequence). V gave up 3 bases and J gave up 0 bases, with 8 bases separating them. The CDR3 spells CASSFLGMNTEAFF. The DNA for the CDR3 is TGTGCCAGCAGTTTCTTAGGGATGAACACTGAAGCTTTCTTT.

V is TRBV2 and J is TRBJ2-3, with 10 nucleotides matching TRBD1. Germline V gives CDR1 SNHLY, CDR2 FYNNEI. The CDR3 loop spans 15 amino acids. J gave up 1 base and V 3 bases, and 1 base lay outside the gene matches. The CDR3 sequence: CASSEGTGGTDTQYF. In nucleotides, the CDR3 is TGTGCCAGCAGTGAGGGGACAGGGGGCACAGATACGCAGTATTTT.

This clonotype showed up many times. The genes are TRBV2 and TRBJ2-3, with 7 bases aligning to TRBD1. V was pared by 6 bases and J by 3 bases, with 6 bases of the junction left unmatched. The CDR3 runs to 14 residues. Per the germline V gene, CDR1 is SNHLY and CDR2 is FYNNEI. CDR3 region: CASRRGPSTDTQYF. CDR3 bases: TGTGCCAGCAGGAGGGGGCCTTCAACAGATACGCAGTATTTT.

This clonotype was counted only a few times. The rearrangement uses TRBV5-6 and TRBJ2-1, with D tentatively TRBD1 (6 bases). The CDR3 consists of 13 residues. V lost 4 bases to trimming and J lost 12 bases, with 17 bases between them. The germline V gene encodes CDR1 SGHDT and CDR2 YYEEEE. The CDR3 spells CASSPYRDKGQFF. The DNA of the CDR3 is TGTGCCAGCAGCCCATACCGGGACAAAGGGCAGTTCTTC. The full variable domain, rest sourced from reference TRBV5-6 and TRBJ2-1, is DAGVTQSPTHLIKTRGQQVTLRCSPKSGHDTVSWYQQALGQGPQFIFQYYEEEERQRGNFPDRFSGHQFPNYSSELNVNALLLGDSALYLCASSPYRDKGQFFGPGTRLTVL.

This clonotype was observed many times. This chain's CDR3 is CASSSRQGDEKLFF. CDR3 coding DNA: TGTGCCAGCAGTTCCCGACAGGGAGACGAAAAACTGTTTTTT. The chain recombines TRBV2 with TRBJ1-4; 7 bases map to TRBD1. The CDR3 spans 14 residues. The germline V gene has CDR1 SNHLY and CDR2 FYNNEI. V lost 5 bases to trimming and J lost 8 bases; unmatched junction nucleotides: 8.

Ten or more counts support this clonotype. The rearrangement joins TRBV2 to TRBJ2-3; no reliable D call. V lost 7 bases and J lost 2, with 16 bases in between. Germline CDR1 and CDR2: SNHLY and FYNNEI. The CDR3 runs 15 residues. The CDR3 is CASTRNGVLTDTQYF. CDR3 nucleotides: TGTGCCAGCACCCGAAACGGAGTTCTCACAGATACGCAGTATTTT.

This clonotype was counted only a few times. CDR3 sequence (DNA): TGTGCCAGTAGTATGGAGAGGGAGACCCAGTACTTC. Amino acid sequence: CASSMERETQYF. The chain has TRBV19 and TRBJ2-5, with D unresolved. The V gene's germline CDR1 is LNHDA and CDR2 SQIVND (reference sequence). The V end was cut by 3 bases, the J end by 5 bases, with 7 bases between. The CDR3 has 12 residues.

At least ten counts were recorded for this clonotype. This rearrangement joins TRBV10-3 to TRBJ1-5, with no clear D. Trimming cost V 3 bases and J 6 bases, with 12 bases left between them. CDR1 and CDR2 from the germline V gene are ENHRY and SYGVKD. The CDR3 length is 14 residues. CDR3 residues: CAISEVATAQPQHF. The CDR3 DNA sequence: TGTGCCATCAGTGAAGTGGCTACGGCTCAGCCCCAGCATTTT.

This clonotype occurred many times. The rearrangement joins TRBV2 to TRBJ1-1; no firm D call. This CDR3 is built from 13 residues. Trimming pared 7 bases from V and 6 bases from J, leaving 15 bases between. The germline V gene has CDR1 SNHLY and CDR2 FYNNEI. Written as DNA, the CDR3 is TGTGCCAGCACTACAGAGGGAAGGGCTGAAGCTTTCTTT. Protein sequence: CASTTEGRAEAFF.